The sequence of this TCR beta chain was determined in a study of quantifying T cell responses using KT2 cells. Study overall: Reverse transcription used primers in the TCR alpha and beta constant regions. General study points: Very high KT2 spike-in numbers caused saturation in KT2 sequence detection.

A single-stranded UMI oligo with SP2 sequence was ligated to cDNA 3' ends. An equimolar mix of RC1.1 and RC1.2 primed the beta chain across TRBC1 and TRBC2. TCRdb recomputed calls from the UMI-ligation and nested PCR reads with MiXCR, one row per CDR3 protein. The data hold tens of thousands of distinct CDR3 sequences, with about 7.3% observed a single time. This CDR3 is built from 17 residues. Germline loops: CDR1 DFQATT, CDR2 SNEGSKA (reference sequence). The V gene lost 4 bases and the J gene lost 4 bases, with 25 bases spanning the gap. This clonotype was counted only a few times. Antigen: not known.

This receptor was obtained from a human donor. The chain is built from TRBV20-1 and TRBJ2-5; D unresolved. Material: PBMCs spiked with cells of the T cell clone KT2. The CDR3 sequence is CSAKRVLRERVRETQYF. For the CDR3, the DNA is TGCAGTGCTAAAAGGGTCCTAAGGGAAAGGGTCCGAGAGACCCAGTACTTC.